Described below is a single T cell receptor (beta chain) sequence and its context. Its antigen is not known. This sample is drawn from a study of response to subunit inactivated influenza vaccine. Broader study findings: The authors put forward the suggestion that each seasonal influenza vaccination may bring in only a limited number of new T cells.

Each CDR3 protein is one row after TCRdb ran MiXCR on the RT-PCR reads. The data contain under 500,000 distinct CDR3 sequences, approximately 9.9% of them singletons. Trimming stripped 3 bases from V and 5 bases from J, with 13 bases between. This CDR3 has 13 amino acids. Germline loops: CDR1 SQVTM, CDR2 ANQGSEA. V is TRBV29-1 and J is TRBJ2-5; D gene unclear. The receptor was isolated from a man aged 45-65 years who received an inactivated influenza vaccine. The source material was PBMCs from blood, sampled about 40 days after vaccination. The CDR3 protein is CSVEQGYGETQYF. DNA of the CDR3: TGCAGCGTTGAGCAAGGGTACGGCGAGACCCAGTACTTC.